This T cell receptor beta chain was sequenced during a study of T cells in Graves' hyperthyroidism and ophthalmopathy (dated by TCRdb to about 2019). Regarding the complete study: Peripheral blood samples were taken at the time of initial diagnosis, prior to any treatment. The paper describes TCR Vbeta CDR3 sequencing of fewer than 150 peripheral blood samples, made up of about 40 ophthalmopathy patients, more than 70 hyperthyroidism patients and some 17 progressor patients. Following sampling, methimazole starting at 30 mg daily was given to hyperthyroidism patients, and high-dose intravenous methylprednisolone was given to ophthalmopathy patients. In roughly six Graves' hyperthyroidism patients, the study also compared T-cell repertoires from thyroid tissue with T-cell repertoires from blood. An independent validation cohort of fewer than 20 hyperthyroidism patients and about 15 patients who later progressed to ophthalmopathy tested prospective prediction of ophthalmopathy. To identify TCR V-J signatures that set the groups apart, the researchers used a discovery cohort of 100 patients, made up of under 50 with Graves' ophthalmopathy and 57 with stable Graves' hyperthyroidism. The 75 to 100 discovery patients were divided at random into training and test sets in a 7:3 ratio. The full study reports these points: Sample size was not statistically predetermined, and investigators were not blinded to group allocation. In validation, the model predicted progression to ophthalmopathy a median of about 6.8 months before onset, with 65% to 71% sensitivity and 72.22% specificity. Most expanded thyroid clonotypes (frequency above 0.001) were also detected in blood, a finding suggesting that blood repertoires may reflect thyroid immune responses. A 13 V-J signature model separated ophthalmopathy from stable hyperthyroidism, with around 90% sensitivity and 81.08% specificity in cross-validation and 80%/75% in testing.

This clonotype was picked up many times. Its antigen is not yet known. Base qualities were left out, and no much larger clone turns up one base away. TCR beta CDR3 regions were amplified from RNA transcripts. A first-round RT-PCR of the TCR CDR3 used the HTBI primer set with the Qiagen OneStep RT-PCR kit. The libraries were constructed in a second round of multiplex PCR and then size-selected and purified. Sequencing of the libraries was done on an Illumina HiSeq2000 using paired-end 100 bp reads. The original methods were these. SOAPnuke was used to process the raw data, with reads discarded if the reads contained adapters or uncalled bases, had a mean Phred below 15, or lacked an exact constant-primer or identifier match. COPE v1.2.5 was used to merge high-quality paired reads, and clonotypes were defined as unique nucleotide sequences. MiTCR v1.1 was used to align the clonotypes against IMGT TRBV, TRBD and TRBJ reference segments. Analysis was restricted to V-J combinations with a frequency above 0.0001, which covered 99.2% of repertoires. A TCS score was defined as the ratio between F50 (clonal expansion) and ExV (chaos), using BLOSUM62-based TCRdist between CDR3 peptides within each V-J. Welch's t-statistics and random forest reduced 450 to 600 V-J features to roughly 13, which were used in a naive Bayes classifier (R e1071). TCRdb itself trimmed the public reads at Q25 with fastp, ran MiXCR and retained productive beta chains. CDR3 protein duplicates are merged, each entry listing the most common genes and DNA. These V and J calls derive from TCRdb rather than the authors' analysis. This sample is represented by 550,000 to 600,000 distinct CDR3 sequences; about 14% of them were singletons. 6.5% to 9% of the sample rests with the top ten.

Counted from cysteine to phenylalanine, this CDR3 has 15 amino acids. Only the CDR3 DNA is retained, 45 bases long and in frame from the first base. V lost 4 bases and J lost 7 bases, and the count of bases not matched to a germline gene is 9. As encoded in the germline V gene (reference sequence), CDR1 is SEHNR while CDR2 is FQNEAQ. Ophthalmopathy patients had moderately to severely active disease, with a Clinical Activity Score of 3 or more, a NOSPECS grade of 4 or more, and a disease duration of less than 3 months. Exclusion was applied to patients with uncontrolled infections, other autoimmune diseases, pregnancy or lactation. Diagnoses were based on clinical symptoms, serum thyroxine and TRAb, thyroid ultrasound and orbital computed tomography. PBMCs were isolated from about 9.1 ml of fresh peripheral blood by Ficoll-Paque density gradient centrifugation. Total RNA was extracted with Trizol reagent, and quality was checked on an Agilent 2100 Bioanalyzer.

The TCR originated in a woman under 30 with Graves' ophthalmopathy. This sequence uses TRBV7-9 and TRBJ1-5, and 8 junctional nucleotides match TRBD1. The sample comprised blood. The CDR3 corresponds to CASSSEDRVGQPQHF. In nucleotides, the sequence is TGTGCCAGCAGCTCAGAGGACAGGGTGGGACAGCCCCAGCATTTT.